A single sample is the source of the 20 T cell receptor delta chains below, sequenced in a study of gamma-delta T cells after stem cell transplantation. TCRdb used CATT to re-call clones from the RT-PCR reads. The sample includes about 2,000 delta-chain clones, approximately 15% of them seen just once. Material for sequencing was gamma-delta T cells. All receptors come from a human donor. It is not recorded whose cells these are; they may come from a transplant donor.

V is TRDV2 and J is TRDJ1; D possibly corresponds to TRDD3 (6 bases). TCRdb leaves out the J gene; it was filled in here by matching the DNA to germline. The CDR3 has 18 amino acids. The ends were cut back, 0 bases at V and 0 bases at J, with 19 bases in the middle. Germline assignment: CDR1 GEAIGNYY and CDR2 EKD. The CDR3 DNA is TGTGCCTGTGACACCAGCTCGAGAAAGGGGGACTACACCGATAAACTCATCTTT. This gives the protein CACDTSSRKGDYTDKLIF.

In its sample, this clone was seen a few times. Since a far larger clone is one base different, this is likely a read error. The chain recombines TRDV2 with TRDJ1; D remains unclear. This CDR3 has 19 residues. The germline V gene has CDR1 GEAIGNYY and CDR2 EKD. V gave up 1 base and J gave up 1 base, with 24 bases separating them. The DNA for the CDR3 is TGTGCCTGTGACACTGTCGGAGGGCGCACACAACAACTCACCGATAAACTCATCTTT. Encoded protein: CACDTVGGRTQQLTDKLIF.

The chain carries TRDV2 and TRDJ3; 12 bases are shared with TRDD3. The ends lost 3 bases at V and 0 bases at J; junction bases unmatched: 17. Germline V gene data show CDR1 as GEAIGNYY and CDR2 as EKD. The CDR3 spans 23 residues. DNA for the CDR3: TGTGCCTGTGACTCCATTCCTACTCTGGGGGATACGCGGAGCTCCTGGGACACCCGACAGATGTTTTTC. Amino acid sequence: CACDSIPTLGDTRSSWDTRQMFF.

The chain has TRDV2 and TRDJ3; D is perhaps TRDD3 (6 bases). The V and J ends lost 1 base and 3 bases respectively, with 12 bases between them. The germline gives CDR1 GEAIGNYY, CDR2 EKD. This CDR3 comprises 17 residues. CDR3 region: CACDTPGMGWDTRQMFF. The DNA of the CDR3 is TGTGCCTGTGACACTCCGGGGATGGGCTGGGACACCCGACAGATGTTTTTC.

The table lists this clone with a few counts. This sequence joins TRDV2 and TRDJ1; 11 bases match TRDD3. Germline assignment: CDR1 GEAIGNYY and CDR2 EKD. Trimming took 3 bases from V and 3 from J; bases not matched to a gene: 11. This CDR3 has 17 residues. CDR3 sequence (DNA): TGTGCCTGTGACGCCGTCTCTGGGGGATACTATGCCGATAAACTCATCTTT. Protein: CACDAVSGGYYADKLIF.

There are a few counts of this clone. The chain couples TRDV2 to TRDJ1; 7 bases align to TRDD2. In germline, CDR1 is GEAIGNYY, CDR2 EKD. The trim removed 0 bases at V and 1 base at J, leaving 16 bases unmatched. The CDR3 is 19 amino acids. CDR3 loop: CACDTVAPFLQVSTDKLIF. CDR3 DNA sequence: TGTGCCTGTGACACCGTAGCCCCTTTCCTACAGGTCTCCACCGATAAACTCATCTTT.

The CDR3 nucleotides read TGTGCCTGTGACAAGCTTCCTGGGTACACCGATAAACTCATCTTT. It codes for CACDKLPGYTDKLIF. The V call is TRDV2, the J call TRDJ1; maybe TRDD2 (6 bases). The CDR3 covers 15 residues. The V and J ends lost 2 bases and 0 bases respectively, with 12 bases between them. Germline V lookup: CDR1 GEAIGNYY, CDR2 EKD.

Note on this clone: This sequence may be a read error, since a much larger clone differs from it by one base. V usage is TRDV2 and J usage is TRDJ1, with TRDD3 matching over 8 bases. V trimming: 5 bases; J trimming: 0 bases; junction bases outside the gene matches: 16. The CDR3 covers 18 residues. The germline V gene encodes CDR1 GEAIGNYY and CDR2 EKD. This CDR3 reads CACGHMMGDRRYTDKLIF. CDR3 coding DNA: TGTGCCTGTGGCCATATGATGGGGGATCGTCGGTACACCGATAAACTCATCTTT.

This clone has a handful of counts. V gene TRDV2 combines with J gene TRDJ1; TRDD3 matches 12 bases. V shed 3 bases, J shed 0 bases, and the junction held 16 bases outside the gene matches. CDR3 length: 20 amino acids. The germline V gene has CDR1 GEAIGNYY and CDR2 EKD. The CDR3 loop reads CACDPVLGDTQALDTDKLIF. For the CDR3, the DNA is TGTGCCTGTGACCCAGTACTGGGGGATACACAAGCCTTAGACACCGATAAACTCATCTTT.

This clone was picked up a small number of times. Just one base apart from a much larger clone, this may be a read error. Other DNA sequences in this sample translate to the same CDR3. The rearrangement uses TRDV2 and TRDJ3; D is unresolved. This CDR3 contains 18 residues. CDR1 is GEAIGNYY and CDR2 is EKD in the germline V gene. V gave up 0 bases and J gave up 0 bases, with 11 bases separating them. Here the CDR3 DNA reads TGTGCCTGTGACACCGGTGGGCCCTTCTCCTGGGACACCCGACAGATGTTTTTC. It specifies CACDTGGPFSWDTRQMFF.

The rearrangement joins TRDV2 to TRDJ1; 9 bases are shared with TRDD3. The CDR3 extends over 19 amino acids. CDR1 is GEAIGNYY, CDR2 EKD, per germline. V shed 0 bases and J 0 bases; nucleotides not matched to a gene: 13. DNA of the CDR3: TGTGCCTGTGACACCATCGACTCGAACTGGGGGAGGTACACCGATAAACTCATCTTT. As protein: CACDTIDSNWGRYTDKLIF.

This chain joins TRDV2 and TRDJ1; the match to TRDD3 covers 7 bases. The CDR3 has 14 amino acids. Germline V lookup: CDR1 GEAIGNYY, CDR2 EKD. V was clipped by 2 bases and J by 0 bases; unmatched bases: 2. CDR3 sequence (DNA): TGTGCCTGTGACATCTGGGGGGACACCGATAAACTCATCTTT. Translated: CACDIWGDTDKLIF.

The V and J genes are TRDV2 and TRDJ3, with 10 bases lining up with TRDD3. V was clipped by 0 bases and J by 0 bases; unmatched bases: 10. The germline CDR1 and CDR2 sequences are GEAIGNYY and EKD. The CDR3 sequence is 21 residues long. The DNA for the CDR3 is TGTGCCTGTGACACCGTACGGGGGGATACGGGGAGCTCCTGGGACACCCGACAGATGTTTTTC. It translates to CACDTVRGDTGSSWDTRQMFF.

The sample holds a few counts of this clone. This CDR3 is also generated by other DNA sequences in the sample. The chain has TRDV2 and TRDJ3, with 10 bases fitting TRDD3. CDR1 is GEAIGNYY and CDR2 is EKD in the germline V gene. V dropped 1 base and J dropped 0; count of bases not matched to a gene: 8. The CDR3 has 20 amino acids. In DNA form, the CDR3 reads TGTGCCTGTGACACGGTGGGGGATACACCAAGCTCCTGGGACACCCGACAGATGTTTTTC. Translated, it gives CACDTVGDTPSSWDTRQMFF.

This rearrangement joins TRDV2 to TRDJ1, with TRDD3 matching 9 bases. As TCRdb names no J gene, one was assigned here on the basis of a DNA match to germline. After removal of 5 bases from V and 8 bases from J, the junction contained 20 bases not matched to a gene. This CDR3 is built from 17 residues. CDR1 and CDR2 (germline): GEAIGNYY, EKD. The CDR3 loop reads CACAGLGEENRREKLIF. CDR3 DNA sequence: TGTGCCTGTGCGGGACTGGGGGAAGAAAACCGCAGGGAAAAACTCATCTTT.

The rearrangement links TRDV2 to TRDJ1; TRDD3 matches at 9 bases. The CDR3 contains 18 residues. In germline, CDR1 is GEAIGNYY, CDR2 EKD. Germline trimming cut 3 bases from V and 2 bases from J; bases unmatched to any gene: 15. CDR3 residues: CACDPVGGDTPRTDKLIF. Here the CDR3 DNA reads TGTGCCTGTGACCCCGTCGGGGGGGATACCCCTAGGACCGATAAACTCATCTTT.

The chain recombines TRDV2 with TRDJ1, with TRDD3 identical over 12 bases. V gave up 3 bases and J gave up 3 bases; unmatched junction bases: 7. Germline values: CDR1 GEAIGNYY, CDR2 EKD. There are 16 residues in the CDR3. This chain's CDR3 is CACDSVLGDTPDKLIF. In DNA, the CDR3 is TGTGCCTGTGACTCCGTACTGGGGGATACCCCCGATAAACTCATCTTT.

This clone showed up just a few times. The chain uses TRDV2 and TRDJ3, with D tentatively TRDD3 (6 bases). Germline lookup yields CDR1 GEAIGNYY and CDR2 EKD. The CDR3 runs 17 residues. V lost 3 bases and J lost 0, with 11 bases in between. The CDR3, as DNA: TGTGCCTGTGACCCTACTGGGAGCTCCTGGGACACCCGACAGATGTTTTTC. This sequence encodes CACDPTGSSWDTRQMFF.

This clone was counted a few times. The J gene is TRDJ1, the V gene TRDV1; D assignment may be TRDD2 or TRDD3 (6 bases each). The germline V gene has CDR1 TSWWSYY and CDR2 QGS. CDR3 length: 24 amino acids. V was trimmed by 2 bases and J by 0 bases, leaving 37 bases between them. The CDR3 is CALGESLPTGLGGYLGKYTDKLIF. In DNA, the CDR3 is TGTGCTCTTGGGGAAAGCCTTCCCACGGGTCTGGGAGGATACTTAGGAAAGTACACCGATAAACTCATCTTT.

The J gene was identified as TRDJ3, and no V gene was called; the DNA was not used to check the table's D call, TRDD3. The CDR3 is 18 residues long. CDR3 DNA: TGTGCCTGTGACAAACTCCTGGGGGATACCTTGTACACCCGACAGGTGTTTTTC. It yields the protein CACDKLLGDTLYTRQVFF.